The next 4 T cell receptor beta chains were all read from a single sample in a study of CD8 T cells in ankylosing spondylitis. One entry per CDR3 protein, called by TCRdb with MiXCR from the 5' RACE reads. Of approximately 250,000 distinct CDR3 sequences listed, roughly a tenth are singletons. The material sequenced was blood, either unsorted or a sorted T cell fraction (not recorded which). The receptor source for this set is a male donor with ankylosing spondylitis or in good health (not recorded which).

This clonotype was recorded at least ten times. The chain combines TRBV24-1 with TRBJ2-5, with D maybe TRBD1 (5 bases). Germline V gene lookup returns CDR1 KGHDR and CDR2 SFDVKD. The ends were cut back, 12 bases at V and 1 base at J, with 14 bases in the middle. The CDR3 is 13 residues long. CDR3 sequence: CAVSKGAQETQYF. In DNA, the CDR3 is TGTGCCGTGTCTAAAGGGGCCCAAGAGACCCAGTACTTC.

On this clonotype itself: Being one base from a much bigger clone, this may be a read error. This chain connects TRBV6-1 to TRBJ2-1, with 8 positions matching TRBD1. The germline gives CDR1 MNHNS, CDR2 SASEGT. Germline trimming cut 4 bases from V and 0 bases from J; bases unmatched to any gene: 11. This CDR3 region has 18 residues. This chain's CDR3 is CASSAGGSWGASYNEQFF. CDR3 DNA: TGTGCCAGCAGTGCAGGGGGCTCATGGGGGGCCTCCTACAATGAGCAGTTCTTC.

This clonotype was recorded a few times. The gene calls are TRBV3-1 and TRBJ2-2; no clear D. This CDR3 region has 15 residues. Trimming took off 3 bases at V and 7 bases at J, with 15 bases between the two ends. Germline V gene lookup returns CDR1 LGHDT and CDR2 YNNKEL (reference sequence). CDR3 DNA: TGTGCCAGCAGCCAGGAAACCCGGGCTGGCGGGGAGCTGTTTTTT. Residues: CASSQETRAGGELFF.

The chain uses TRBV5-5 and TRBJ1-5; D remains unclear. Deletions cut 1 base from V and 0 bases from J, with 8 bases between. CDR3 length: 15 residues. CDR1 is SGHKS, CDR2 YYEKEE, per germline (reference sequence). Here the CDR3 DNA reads TGTGCCAGCAGCTTGTACCTAAATAGCAATCAGCCCCAGCATTTT. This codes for CASSLYLNSNQPQHF.